This TCR beta chain derives from a study of T cell repertoires in cytomegalovirus infection. Study context: Indications came from public TCR beta signatures; they pointed to CMV infection and to a matching HLA type. General study findings and limits: There were carriers of CMV plus the relevant HLA, and cumulative public TCR beta family frequency identified them. It was HLA-C-restricted CMV-specific TCR beta clonotypes that dominated the response ex vivo.

This clonotype has ten or more counts. Its target is not known. One entry per CDR3 protein, called by TCRdb with MiXCR from the reads. The data hold approximately 500,000 distinct CDR3 sequences, with more than 20% observed a single time. There are 14 residues in the CDR3. The germline CDR1 and CDR2 sequences are SGHVS and FQNEAQ. J was trimmed by 3 bases and V by 5 bases; bases with no gene match: 5. The clonotype originates from a human donor in good health (CMV status not recorded). Some clones in this sample may be carry-over from other donors' samples. The J gene is TRBJ2-7, the V gene TRBV7-8, with TRBD2 matching over 9 bases. Material: PBMCs. This CDR3 is CASSAFSGSYEQYV. CDR3 DNA sequence: TGTGCCAGCAGCGCCTTTAGCGGGAGCTACGAGCAGTACGTC.